This T cell receptor beta chain was found in a study of Graves' ophthalmopathy and Graves' hyperthyroidism. Germline V gene lookup returns CDR1 MGHRA and CDR2 YSYEKL. Trimming pared 0 bases from V and 7 bases from J, leaving 13 bases between. The CDR3 is made up of 14 amino acids. Moderate-to-severe activity, CAS ≥3, NOSPECS ≥4 and duration under 3 months were recorded for donors with ophthalmopathy. Exclusion criteria comprised other autoimmune diseases, uncontrolled infections, pregnancy or lactation in patients. Overall study results and limits: Blood also contained most of the expanded thyroid clonotypes above 0.001 frequency.

Concerning this clonotype itself: Its antigen is unidentified.

Amplification of TCR beta CDR3 regions used RNA transcripts. Second-round multiplex PCR followed a first-round RT-PCR using HTBI primers. MiXCR, applied by TCRdb to the multiplex PCR reads, yields one record per CDR3 protein. Of some 240,000 distinct CDR3 sequences listed, around 42% are singletons. This chain joins TRBV4-1 and TRBJ2-7; D is possibly TRBD1 (5 bases). The sequencing input was peripheral blood. This receptor was identified in an adult man with Graves' ophthalmopathy. This CDR3 reads CASSQDWAGQEQYF. The CDR3 DNA is TGCGCCAGCAGCCAAGATTGGGCAGGGCAAGAGCAGTACTTC.